This is a list of T cell receptor beta chains from one sample in a study of T cell responses to AZD1222 COVID-19 vaccine. Only in-frame clones appear in the TCRdb table, and some are missing; sequencing was by immunoSEQ multiplex PCR. The data contain about 86,000 clones, approximately 90% of them singletons. Sequencing used peripheral blood, obtained 28 days after the second AZD1222 dose. The source of these receptors is an adult who received the AZD1222 COVID-19 vaccine. The CDR3 runs from the conserved cysteine through the conserved F or W. A D gene is named only where the DNA matches it firmly. Rows give clone size only sometimes, using once, few, many, or a class for an expanded clone.

TRBV7-9,-,-,TRBJ2-7,TGTGCCAGCAGCTCGCTTCTAGTATCCTACGAGCAGTACTTC,CASSSLLVSYEQYF
TRBV6-5,-,-,TRBJ1-4,TGTGCCAGCAAGCGCGTGGAGGGATTTAATGAAAAACTGTTTTTT,CASKRVEGFNEKLFF
TRBV10-3,once,TRBD1,TRBJ2-5,TGTGCCATCAACCGGGACAGTCAAGAGACCCAGTACTTC,CAINRDSQETQYF
TRBV5-1,-,-,TRBJ2-6,TGCGCCAGCGGTGACACGGGGGCCAACGTCCTGACTTTC,CASGDTGANVLTF
TRBV5-1,-,TRBD1,TRBJ1-2,TGCGCCAGCAGCACCGGGACAGGGTTTTTGGGCTACACCTTC,CASSTGTGFLGYTF
TRBV18,-,-,TRBJ2-3,TGTGCCAGCTCACCACCGGCAGATACGCAGTATTTT,CASSPPADTQYF
TRBV4-3,few,TRBD1,TRBJ1-1,TGCGCCAGCAGCTACCAACAGGGGGACACTGAAGCTTTCTTT,CASSYQQGDTEAFF
TRBV7-2,-,-,TRBJ2-3,TGTGCCAGCAGCTTAGGGGGGCGCACAGATACGCAGTATTTT,CASSLGGRTDTQYF
TRBV4-1,-,-,TRBJ2-7,TGCGCCAGCAGCCCGGTCCCCCTATCGGAAGAGCAGTACTTC,CASSPVPLSEEQYF
TRBV5-4,few,-,TRBJ1-1,TGTGCCAGCAGCCACCTACTAGGGGAGGACACTGAAGCTTTCTTT,CASSHLLGEDTEAFF
TRBV25-1,-,-,TRBJ1-2,TGTGCCAGCAGTGAAAGGGGGATGCGAACCCCAGGGTACACCTTC,CASSERGMRTPGYTF
TRBV6-5,-,-,TRBJ2-3,TGTGCCAGCACTCTTAACCCTAGAGATACGCAGTATTTT,CASTLNPRDTQYF
TRBV2,-,TRBD1,TRBJ1-4,TGTGCCAGCAGTGAACGCGGGACAGGGGGTTTGTTAACTAATGAAAAACTGTTTTTT,CASSERGTGGLLTNEKLFF
TRBV9,-,-,TRBJ2-3,TGTGCCAGCAGCCCCCCTTTTCCGGGAGCAGATACGCAGTATTTT,CASSPPFPGADTQYF
TRBV7-6,-,-,TRBJ2-1,TGTGCCAGCAGCTCAGCTCCGCGGGGGCAGTACAATGAGCAGTTCTTC,CASSSAPRGQYNEQFF
TRBV27,-,-,TRBJ2-5,TGTGCCAGCAGCCACCGGGACTACCAAGAGACCCAGTACTTC,CASSHRDYQETQYF
TRBV7-2,-,-,TRBJ1-5,TGTGCCAGCAGCTTATCTGTGGGTAGGAGCAATCAGCCCCAGCATTTT,CASSLSVGRSNQPQHF
TRBV10-3,-,-,TRBJ2-5,TGTGCCATCAGTCTATTGCCTACAGGCGGAGAGACCCAGTACTTC,CAISLLPTGGETQYF
TRBV28,-,-,TRBJ2-7,TGTGCCAGCAGTTTAGATTGGCAGGGTGCAAACGAGCAGTACTTC,CASSLDWQGANEQYF
TRBV3-1/TRBV3-2,-,-,TRBJ1-2,TGTGCCAGCAGCAATAATAGACAGCTTAACTATGGCTACACCTTC,CASSNNRQLNYGYTF
TRBV18,-,TRBD1,TRBJ1-3,TGTGCCAGCTCAGTCCAACAGGGGACGACGGATGGAAACACCATATATTTT,CASSVQQGTTDGNTIYF
TRBV28,-,-,TRBJ1-5,TGTGCCAGCAGTGATAATAGCAATCAGCCCCAGCATTTT,CASSDNSNQPQHF
TRBV3-1/TRBV3-2,-,-,TRBJ1-3,TGTGCCAGCAGCCAAGGGGGAAACACCATATATTTT,CASSQGGNTIYF
TRBV27,few,TRBD1,TRBJ1-2,TGTGCCAGCAGTTTACGCCCTCCGGGACAGGAGTACTATGGCTACACCTTC,CASSLRPPGQEYYGYTF
TRBV3-1/TRBV3-2,-,-,TRBJ1-3,TGTGCCAGCAGCCGTAAAACCCGGGACCTCCAAACAGGAAACACCATATATTTT,CASSRKTRDLQTGNTIYF
TRBV6-4,-,TRBD1,TRBJ2-3,TGTGCCAGCAGTGACGGACAGGGGTGGGGAGATACGCAGTATTTT,CASSDGQGWGDTQYF
TRBV2,-,TRBD1,TRBJ1-6,TGTGCCAGCAGTGGGGGACAGTATAATTCACCCCTCCACTTT,CASSGGQYNSPLHF
TRBV5-1,-,-,TRBJ2-3,TGCGCCAGCAGCATGGTATCCGGCGACATCACAGATACGCAGTATTTT,CASSMVSGDITDTQYF
TRBV9,-,TRBD1,TRBJ1-6,TGTGCCAGCAGCTACGAGGGACAGAGCAATTCACCCCTCCACTTT,CASSYEGQSNSPLHF
TRBV3-1/TRBV3-2,-,-,TRBJ2-2,TGTGCCAGCAGCCATAGAGCGGTAGACACCGGGGAGCTGTTTTTT,CASSHRAVDTGELFF
TRBV12-3/TRBV12-4,-,-,TRBJ2-1,TGTGCCAGCCGCGGCTCCTACAATGAGCAGTTCTTC,CASRGSYNEQFF
TRBV7-2,few,TRBD1,TRBJ2-1,TGTGCCAGCAGCTCAACACCGGGACAGATCTACAATGAGCAGTTCTTC,CASSSTPGQIYNEQFF
TRBV7-2,-,TRBD2,TRBJ2-3,TGTGCCAGCAGCTTAGGCGGGGGGGCCACCGATACGCAGTATTTT,CASSLGGGATDTQYF
TRBV5-1,-,-,TRBJ2-5,TGCGCCAGCAGCTTGGCCTATCAGAGGACAGCGAGAGAGACCCAGTACTTC,CASSLAYQRTARETQYF